This T cell receptor beta chain came from a study of OX40 agonist ivuxolimab in advanced cancers. Study-level information: Among those enrolled, mean age was 60 years (range roughly 23 to 85) and 75% to 85% were male. Prior anti-PD-1, anti-PD-L1 or anti-CTLA-4 therapy did not bar entry, and more than 35% had some. Study-wide findings and caveats: At doses 0.1 to 3.0 mg/kg, CD4+ and CD8+ clones expanded.

The count of this clone is one. Its antigen is not identified. Assay: immunoSEQ multiplex PCR; the TCRdb copy retains only in-frame clones and omits some. The data hold 64,000 or so clones, with about 83% observed a single time. CDR3 length equals 11 residues. Germline V gives CDR1 SQVTM, CDR2 ANQGSEA. Trimming took 7 bases from V and 3 from J, leaving 10 bases between them. This TCR derives from an adult with an advanced solid tumor such as melanoma, head and neck, liver or kidney cancer. Source: CD4+ or CD8+ T cells sorted from blood, taken in a trial of the OX40 agonist ivuxolimab. The rearrangement uses TRBV29-1 and TRBJ2-7, with unresolved D. The CDR3 DNA reads as TGCAGCGCTTCGACGGGCTACGAGCAGTACTTC. It codes for CSASTGYEQYF.